Listed here are 23 T cell receptor beta chains from one sample, sequenced in a study of shared clonotypes between healthy human individuals. Profiled with immunoSEQ multiplex PCR; TCRdb holds only in-frame clones, not every one. This sample has approximately 2.5 million clones, with roughly 92% found just once. Sequencing input: naive CD4+ T cells sorted from blood. Indicated subset: CD45RA+ positively selected. Receptor source: a man between 18 and 35 years old in good health.

This clone was seen just once. The chain carries TRBV28 and TRBJ1-2; no reliable D call. From germline, CDR1 is MDHEN and CDR2 SYDVKM. The CDR3 sequence is 13 residues long. Trimming shortened V by 4 bases and J by 4 bases, and 10 bases separated the two germline ends. CDR3 amino acids: CASSSRTPYGYTF. For the CDR3, the DNA is TGTGCCAGCAGTTCGAGGACGCCCTATGGCTACACCTTC.

V is TRBV5-1 and J is TRBJ2-7, with D perhaps given as TRBD1 or TRBD2 (5 bases each). CDR3 length: 15 amino acids. V shed 5 bases and J shed 4 bases, with 19 bases lying between them. Per germline, CDR1 SGHRS and CDR2 YFSETQ. The CDR3 sequence: CASSQSGQNLYEQYF. The CDR3 coding sequence is TGCGCCAGCAGTCAATCGGGGCAAAATCTTTACGAGCAGTACTTC. Full variable domain (missing parts from reference TRBV5-1 and TRBJ2-7): KAGVTQTPRYLIKTRGQQVTLSCSPISGHRSVSWYQQTPGQGLQFLFEYFSETQRNKGNFPGRFSGRQFSNSRSEMNVSTLELGDSALYLCASSQSGQNLYEQYFGPGTRLTVT.

This chain connects TRBV5-5 to TRBJ2-7, with D perhaps TRBD1 or TRBD2 (5 bases each). The CDR3 loop spans 11 amino acids. Germline CDR1 SGHKS, CDR2 YYEKEE (reference sequence). Trimming shortened V by 4 bases and J by 7 bases, and 9 bases separated the two germline ends. The CDR3 loop is CASSAREEQYF. For the CDR3, the DNA is TGTGCCAGCAGCGCCAGGGAGGAGCAGTACTTC.

The V gene is TRBV11-2, the J gene TRBJ2-7; TRBD1 matches at 9 bases. This CDR3 has 15 residues. Trimming removed 4 bases from V and 1 base from J; junction bases left unmatched: 5. Germline V gene sequence: CDR1 SGHAT, CDR2 FQNNGV. The CDR3 nucleotides read TGTGCCAGCAGCTCCGGGACAGGGAGGTCCTACGAGCAGTACTTC. Translating gives CASSSGTGRSYEQYF. Using reference TRBV11-2 and TRBJ2-7 for the parts outside the CDR3, the full variable domain is EAGVAQSPRYKIIEKRQSVAFWCNPISGHATLYWYQQILGQGPKLLIQFQNNGVVDDSQLPKDRFSAERLKGVDSTLKIQPAKLEDSAVYLCASSSGTGRSYEQYFGPGTRLTVT.

The chain has TRBV11-2 and TRBJ1-1; TRBD1 might be the D (6 bases). Trimming pared 5 bases from V and 4 bases from J, leaving 8 bases between. In germline, CDR1 is SGHAT, CDR2 FQNNGV. This CDR3 contains 12 residues. CDR3 sequence (DNA): TGTGCCAGCAGCCCACAGGGCACTGAAGCTTTCTTT. Translating it yields CASSPQGTEAFF.

The CDR3 nucleotides are TGTGCCAGCAAACCCCCGGGACTAGTAAATGAGCAGTTCTTC. As protein: CASKPPGLVNEQFF. This chain uses TRBV27 with TRBJ2-1; 8 nucleotides line up with TRBD2. V trimming: 7 bases; J trimming: 7 bases; junction bases outside the gene matches: 9. The CDR3 contains 14 residues. Per germline, CDR1 MNHEY and CDR2 SMNVEV (reference sequence).

The J gene is TRBJ1-2, the V gene TRBV30, with D unclear. V was pared by 1 base and J by 2 bases, with 8 bases between. The CDR3 loop spans 13 amino acids. Germline CDR1 reads GTSNPN; CDR2 reads SVGIG (reference sequence). The CDR3 DNA sequence: TGTGCCTGGAGTGCCGGACGGAACTATGGCTACACCTTC. It specifies CAWSAGRNYGYTF.

The chain has TRBV7-6 and TRBJ2-7; 7 nucleotides agree with TRBD2. The CDR3 length is 15 residues. The V segment lost 5 bases and the J segment 0 bases; nucleotides outside the gene matches: 7. CDR1 SGHVS and CDR2 FNYEAQ come from the germline V gene. Here the CDR3 DNA reads TGTGCCAGCAGCGAAATGGGGGGGGTCTCCTACGAGCAGTACTTC. Its protein product is CASSEMGGVSYEQYF.

The chain is built from TRBV5-1 and TRBJ2-3, with 9 bases that match TRBD2. CDR1 is SGHRS, CDR2 YFSETQ, per germline. V was clipped by 4 bases and J by 0 bases; unmatched bases: 6. CDR3 length equals 16 residues. The CDR3 DNA sequence: TGCGCCAGCAGCGGGTATAGCGGGGGAAGCACAGATACGCAGTATTTT. Its protein is CASSGYSGGSTDTQYF.

The chain combines TRBV10-1 with TRBJ2-3; a possible D gene is TRBD2 (6 bases). This CDR3 is 13 amino acids long. Germline V gene data show CDR1 as WNHNN and CDR2 as SYGVQD (reference sequence). V lost 0 bases and J lost 11, with 12 bases in between. CDR3 coding DNA: TGCGCCAGCAGTGAGTCGATAAGGGGAGGGCAGTATTTT. Translated, it gives CASSESIRGGQYF.

In regard to this clone: The sample carries other DNA sequences with the same CDR3. The chain couples TRBV6-6 to TRBJ1-1; possibly TRBD1 for D (5 bases). The CDR3 contains 13 residues. Trimming stripped 3 bases from V and 4 bases from J, with 9 bases between. Germline loops: CDR1 MNHNY, CDR2 SVGAGI (reference sequence). The CDR3 reads CASSYLGGTEAFF. CDR3 DNA: TGTGCCAGCAGTTATTTGGGGGGCACTGAAGCTTTCTTT.

V gene TRBV5-6 combines with J gene TRBJ1-4; maybe TRBD1 (5 bases). CDR3 size: 13 residues. The germline CDR1 and CDR2 sequences are SGHDT and YYEEEE. Trimming took 5 bases from V and 8 from J, leaving 13 bases between them. The chain's CDR3 is CASRSGPIEKLFF. The CDR3 coding sequence is TGTGCCAGCAGGTCGGGGCCGATCGAAAAACTGTTTTTT.

The chain carries TRBV7-2 and TRBJ1-1; D remains unclear. The CDR3 sequence is 13 residues long. Germline CDR1 is SGHTA and CDR2 is FQGNSA. V was pared by 3 bases and J by 4 bases, with 9 bases between. The CDR3 nucleotides read TGTGCCAGCAGCTTTACAGTGGGCACTGAAGCTTTCTTT. Its protein is CASSFTVGTEAFF.

This sequence joins TRBV28 and TRBJ2-4, with TRBD2 matching over 10 bases. The CDR3 consists of 14 residues. V was clipped by 2 bases and J by 5 bases; unmatched bases: 0. Germline V CDR1 and CDR2: MDHEN, SYDVKM. CDR3 region: CASSLSGGENIQYF. DNA for the CDR3: TGTGCCAGCAGTTTAAGCGGGGGGGAAAACATTCAGTACTTC.

The J gene is TRBJ2-3, the V gene TRBV30, with 7 bases fitting TRBD2. V trimming: 1 base; J trimming: 2 bases; junction bases outside the gene matches: 9. CDR1 GTSNPN and CDR2 SVGIG come from the germline V gene (reference sequence). This CDR3 region has 16 residues. CDR3 DNA: TGTGCCTGGAGTGGGGGGACTATGACCCACACAGATACGCAGTATTTT. Protein product: CAWSGGTMTHTDTQYF. Full variable domain (rest looked up from reference TRBV30 and TRBJ2-3): SQTIHQWPATLVQPVGSPLSLECTVEGTSNPNLYWYRQAAGRGLQLLFYSVGIGQISSEVPQNLSASRPQDRQFILSSKKLLLSDSGFYLCAWSGGTMTHTDTQYFGPGTRLTVL.

Of note for this clone: One end of the junction varies from germline; a read error may be responsible. V is TRBV6-1 and J is TRBJ2-5; D gene unclear. This CDR3 is built from 12 residues. Per germline, CDR1 MNHNS and CDR2 SASEGT. CDR3 bases: TGTGCGAGCACATCCTCCGCGGAGACCCAGTACTTC. It yields the protein CASTSSAETQYF.

This clone was recorded only once. This chain uses TRBV6-5 with TRBJ1-2, with no clear D. This CDR3 has 11 amino acids. V lost 2 bases to trimming and J lost 9 bases, with 7 bases between them. Germline V gene sequence: CDR1 MNHEY, CDR2 SVGAGI. In nucleotides, the CDR3 is TGTGCCAGCAGTTACAAAGATCGCTACACCTTC. Its protein is CASSYKDRYTF.

The CDR3 DNA follows: TGTGCCAGCAGTGACAGGGGAAGAAGCTACACCTTC. This codes for CASSDRGRSYTF. The chain links TRBV25-1 to TRBJ1-2; weak D call: TRBD1 (6 bases). The CDR3 is 12 amino acids. CDR1 and CDR2 from the germline V gene are MGHDK and SYGVNS. With 3 bases removed from V and 9 bases from J, the gap between germline ends came to 11 bases.

V gene TRBV6-6 combines with J gene TRBJ1-6; D unresolved. The CDR3 sequence is 15 residues long. The germline V gene has CDR1 MNHNY and CDR2 SVGAGI (reference sequence). V was clipped by 5 bases and J by 5 bases, with 13 bases between them. CDR3 bases: TGTGCCAGCAGTCCAACAGCCCTGAATAATTCACCCCTCCACTTT. Translation: CASSPTALNNSPLHF.

The gene calls are TRBV6-4 and TRBJ1-5, with a tentative D call TRBD1 (5 bases). CDR3 length equals 17 residues. Germline V gene lookup returns CDR1 MRHNA and CDR2 SNTAGT. V gave up 2 bases and J gave up 6 bases, with 20 bases separating them. CDR3 nucleotides: TGTGCCAGCAGTGACATTCATGGGGCACACGCTCGTCAGCCCCAGCATTTT. Its protein is CASSDIHGAHARQPQHF.

A remark on this clone: Different DNA sequences within this sample yield the same CDR3. V gene TRBV5-1 combines with J gene TRBJ2-5; D is possibly TRBD2 (6 bases). Per germline, CDR1 SGHRS and CDR2 YFSETQ. This CDR3 contains 13 residues. The ends were cut back, 0 bases at V and 5 bases at J, with 8 bases in the middle. CDR3: CASSLGGGETQYF. The DNA of the CDR3 is TGCGCCAGCAGCTTGGGAGGAGGGGAGACCCAGTACTTC.

The chain uses TRBV6-1 and TRBJ2-5; the D gene is possibly TRBD1 (5 bases). Germline CDR1 and CDR2: MNHNS and SASEGT. There are 13 residues in the CDR3. With 5 bases removed from V and 5 bases from J, the gap between germline ends came to 12 bases. CDR3 bases: TGTGCCAGCAGTTCCTTGGGGCAGGAGACCCAGTACTTC. Its protein is CASSSLGQETQYF.

CDR3 residues: CASSEVAGGWVAGLGSADTQYF. The CDR3 bases are TGCGCCAGCAGTGAGGTGGCGGGGGGCTGGGTAGCGGGGTTGGGCAGCGCAGATACGCAGTATTTT. J is TRBJ2-3 and V is TRBV10-2, with 8 bases lining up with TRBD2. The V gene's germline CDR1 is WSHSY and CDR2 SAAADI. V lost 2 bases to trimming and J lost 4 bases; unmatched junction nucleotides: 26. The CDR3 length is 22 residues.